A single T cell receptor (beta chain) is shown here with its context. Per the original data handling: By means of reference gene primer amplification, nucleated cell counts were estimated. Repertoires were generated with immunoSEQ multiplex PCR, while TCRdb's copy carries only in-frame clones and drops some. V, J and clone size reflect that table, while D and trimming were determined from the DNA. This sample has 65,000 to 90,000 clones; over 80% occur once, and the top ten carry 2.5% to 3%. The sample originates from a study of blood T cell repertoires in COVID-19. Background on the study: Sample material is recorded as cDNA or gDNA derived from T cells, B-cell-depleted T cells, or PBMCs.

CDR3 length: 16 amino acids. Germline V gene sequence: CDR1 KGHDR, CDR2 SFDVKD. J lost 6 bases, V lost 4 bases, and 8 bases had no gene match. Sequencing was done on a sample of peripheral blood. This receptor was obtained from an elderly man with active or convalescent COVID-19. The chain carries TRBV24-1 and TRBJ2-1, with TRBD1 matching 10 bases. CDR3 bases: TGTGCCACCAGTGACTCAAGACAGGGGGCCTCCAATGAGCAGTTCTTC. This sequence encodes CATSDSRQGASNEQFF.